What follows is one T cell receptor beta chain and its context. What it binds is unknown. Without the conserved terminal phenylalanine or tryptophan, this CDR3 likely stems from a read error. The limits of the CDR3 on the DNA are not certain, so only TCRdb's listed CDR3 is given. This record comes from a study of T cell responses to AZD1222 COVID-19 vaccine. Study results and caveats: Regions 160-218 and 743-854 held dominance among vaccine-associated CD4 TCRs, which spanned spike.

TCRdb's copy holds only in-frame clones and misses some; the assay was immunoSEQ multiplex PCR. The table shows around 54,000 clones, with about 86% occurring only once. Inclusive of both ends, the CDR3 amounts to 11 amino acids. The germline V gene has CDR1 MGHRA and CDR2 YSYEKL. The input for sequencing was peripheral blood, taken 28 days after the second AZD1222 dose. The chain joins TRBV4-1 to TRBJ2-7; no check of the table's D call, TRBD2, against the DNA was made. The receptor's source is an adult who received the AZD1222 COVID-19 vaccine. The CDR3 reads CASSQPGVGFS.